A selection of T cell receptor beta chains follows, all from one sample in a study of early T cells in non-severe SARS-CoV-2 infection. TCRdb re-analysed the 5' RACE reads in MiXCR, keeping a single row per CDR3 protein. The table shows about 61,000 distinct CDR3 sequences, with 10% to 13% occurring only once. Material for sequencing was whole blood. These receptors came from an adult who was a healthcare worker with PCR-confirmed SARS-CoV-2 infection or an uninfected control (not recorded which). Each CDR3 is given with its conserved first and last residue. Each record gives: J gene, D gene, V gene, clone size, CDR3 protein, CDR3 DNA. A D gene is named only where the DNA matches it firmly. Clone size appears in some rows only: once, few, many, or a class for an expanded clone.

>TRBJ2-7|NA|TRBV7-9|NA
CASSPGAPSYEQYF
TGTGCCAGCAGCCCAGGGGCCCCATCCTACGAGCAGTACTTC
>TRBJ1-1|NA|TRBV29-1|NA
CSVAEAVEAFF
TGCAGCGTTGCAGAAGCTGTTGAAGCTTTCTTT
>TRBJ1-2|TRBD1|TRBV12-3/TRBV12-4|NA
CASSQTGGGYGYAF
TGTGCCAGCTCACAGACAGGGGGCGGCTATGGCTACGCCTTC
>TRBJ1-2|TRBD1|TRBV6-5|few
CASRTTGGYGYTF
TGTGCCAGCAGAACGACAGGGGGCTATGGCTACACCTTC
>TRBJ2-7|NA|TRBV19|few
CASSIGIGQTGEQYF
TGTGCCAGTAGTATAGGAATAGGACAGACCGGCGAGCAGTACTTC
>TRBJ2-7|NA|TRBV7-8|NA
CASSRGALYEQYF
TGTGCCAGCAGCCGCGGGGCTCTCTACGAGCAGTACTTC
>TRBJ2-7|TRBD2|TRBV13|many
CASSLTSGGREQYF
TGTGCCAGCAGTCTTACTAGCGGGGGCCGGGAGCAGTACTTC
>TRBJ2-7|NA|TRBV6-6|NA
CASSSPTLSSYEQYF
TGTGCCAGCAGTTCCCCGACTCTTAGCTCCTACGAGCAGTACTTC
>TRBJ2-3|NA|TRBV7-9|few
CASSHPSGGPDTQYF
TGTGCCAGCAGCCACCCATCGGGGGGCCCAGATACGCAGTATTTT
>TRBJ2-1|NA|TRBV20-1|many
CSARDPGTNSYNEQFF
TGCAGTGCTAGAGATCCCGGGACGAACTCCTACAATGAGCAGTTCTTC
>TRBJ2-6|TRBD1|TRBV28|many
CASSPRLRDRNSGANVLTF
TGTGCCAGCAGTCCCCGCCTCCGGGACAGGAACTCTGGGGCCAACGTCCTGACTTTC
>TRBJ2-1|NA|TRBV5-4|many
CASSSDSPRAHNEQFF
TGTGCCAGCAGCAGCGACAGCCCCCGTGCGCACAATGAGCAGTTCTTC
>TRBJ1-5|TRBD1|TRBV19|many
CASSLLQGQGDQPQHF
TGTGCCAGTAGTCTTCTCCAGGGACAGGGTGATCAGCCCCAGCATTTT
>TRBJ2-3|TRBD2|TRBV4-3|many
CASSQDWRGGDGTDTQYF
TGCGCCAGCAGCCAAGACTGGCGGGGGGGGGACGGCACAGATACGCAGTATTTT
>TRBJ2-7|NA|TRBV7-2|NA
CASSLLAGLSYEQYF
TGTGCCAGCAGCTTATTGGCAGGGCTTTCCTACGAGCAGTACTTC
>TRBJ2-1|NA|TRBV20-1|few
CSASDPAASSYNEQFF
TGCAGTGCTAGTGACCCAGCGGCGAGCTCCTACAATGAGCAGTTCTTC
>TRBJ1-1|NA|TRBV20-1|NA
CSAPRGGDTEAFF
TGCAGTGCTCCCAGGGGAGGGGACACTGAAGCTTTCTTT
>TRBJ2-7|NA|TRBV20-1|many
CSASHRAGEQYF
TGCAGTGCTAGCCACAGGGCAGGCGAGCAGTACTTC
>TRBJ1-6|TRBD1|TRBV6-1|few
CASSEGTGGVYSPLHF
TGTGCCAGCAGTGAGGGGACAGGGGGCGTTTATTCACCCCTCCACTTT
>TRBJ2-1|NA|TRBV20-1|many
CSASEEEQFF
TGCAGTGCTAGTGAGGAGGAGCAGTTCTTC
>TRBJ1-5|NA|TRBV20-1|many
CSARKGSNQPQHF
TGCAGTGCTAGGAAGGGCAGCAATCAGCCCCAGCATTTT
>TRBJ1-4|NA|TRBV18|many
CASSPKTGPNEKLFF
TGTGCCAGCTCACCGAAGACAGGTCCTAATGAAAAACTGTTTTTT
>TRBJ2-7|NA|TRBV29-1|many
CSVDGGRGYEQYF
TGCAGCGTTGATGGGGGCAGGGGCTACGAGCAGTACTTC
>TRBJ2-7|NA|TRBV20-1|NA
CSAIGQNSVYEQYF
TGCAGTGCAATCGGACAGAATAGTGTCTACGAGCAGTACTTC
>TRBJ1-1|NA|TRBV4-2|many
CASSQEWASTGWVDTEAFF
TGTGCCAGCAGCCAAGAATGGGCGAGTACAGGGTGGGTGGACACTGAAGCTTTCTTT
>TRBJ2-5|NA|TRBV18|many
CASSPKETQYF
TGTGCCAGCTCACCCAAAGAGACCCAGTACTTC
>TRBJ2-3|NA|TRBV28|many
CASSFGSTDTQYF
TGTGCCAGCAGTTTCGGGAGCACAGATACGCAGTATTTT
>TRBJ2-1|NA|TRBV7-2|few
CASSPSPYHEQFF
TGTGCCAGCAGCCCATCCCCGTACCATGAGCAGTTCTTC
>TRBJ2-7|NA|TRBV7-2|many
CASSLNRGQEQYF
TGTGCCAGCAGCTTAAACCGGGGGCAGGAACAGTACTTC
>TRBJ2-7|TRBD2|TRBV12-3/TRBV12-4|NA
CASSSGLGVNEQYF
TGTGCCAGCAGTTCCGGACTAGGGGTTAACGAGCAGTACTTC
>TRBJ2-1|NA|TRBV5-1|many
CASSLEGEVSYNEQFF
TGCGCCAGCAGCTTGGAGGGCGAGGTTTCCTACAATGAGCAGTTCTTC
>TRBJ2-7|NA|TRBV2|NA
CASSETLITYEQYF
TGTGCCAGCAGTGAGACGTTGATAACCTACGAGCAGTACTTC
>TRBJ2-1|NA|TRBV27|few
CASSFLGPLNEQFF
TGTGCCAGCAGTTTTCTGGGGCCCCTCAATGAGCAGTTCTTC
>TRBJ1-1|NA|TRBV20-1|many
CSARAPFLGGGTEAFF
TGCAGTGCTAGAGCGCCCTTCTTGGGGGGAGGTACTGAAGCTTTCTTT
>TRBJ1-1|NA|TRBV20-1|NA
CSASASFSVNAEAFF
TGCAGTGCTAGCGCTTCGTTCTCCGTAAACGCTGAAGCTTTCTTT
>TRBJ1-1|NA|TRBV7-9|many
CASSLHGGTEAFF
TGTGCCAGCAGCCTTCACGGGGGGACTGAAGCTTTCTTT
>TRBJ2-4|NA|TRBV6-1|few
CASSFYTSQYF
TGTGCCAGCAGCTTTTACACTAGCCAGTACTTC
>TRBJ1-5|NA|TRBV12-3/TRBV12-4|many
CASRQRNQPQHF
TGTGCCAGCAGACAGCGCAATCAGCCCCAGCATTTT
>TRBJ1-2|TRBD1|TRBV2|many
CASTPGQAPYGYTF
TGTGCCAGCACTCCGGGACAGGCTCCCTATGGCTACACCTTC
>TRBJ2-3|TRBD1|TRBV28|NA
CASSSPGRQGLTDTQYF
TGTGCCAGCAGTTCCCCCGGGAGACAGGGGCTCACAGATACGCAGTATTTT
>TRBJ1-1|NA|TRBV2|many
CASSLQGTEAFF
TGTGCCAGCAGTCTCCAGGGCACTGAAGCTTTCTTT
>TRBJ1-2|TRBD1|TRBV19|many
CASQTQGIGGYTF
TGTGCCAGCCAAACACAGGGGATTGGAGGCTACACCTTC
>TRBJ2-5|NA|TRBV11-2|few
CASSFLQFREETQYF
TGTGCCAGCAGCTTCTTACAGTTCAGGGAAGAGACCCAGTACTTC
>TRBJ1-5|TRBD1|TRBV20-1|many
CSVIRTGGQPQHF
TGCAGTGTCATCCGGACAGGGGGACAGCCCCAGCATTTT
>TRBJ2-7|NA|TRBV3-1|many
CASSETGTIDYEQYF
TGTGCCAGCAGCGAAACAGGGACTATTGACTACGAGCAGTACTTC
>TRBJ1-2|NA|TRBV18|many
CASSPDRNYGYTF
TGTGCCAGCTCACCGGACCGGAACTATGGCTACACCTTC
>TRBJ2-3|TRBD1|TRBV30|few
CAWNRGQATDTQYF
TGTGCCTGGAATAGGGGACAGGCCACAGATACGCAGTATTTT
>TRBJ1-3|TRBD1|TRBV5-1|NA
CASSAGQTHSGNTIYF
TGCGCCAGCAGCGCGGGACAGACCCACTCTGGAAACACCATATATTTT